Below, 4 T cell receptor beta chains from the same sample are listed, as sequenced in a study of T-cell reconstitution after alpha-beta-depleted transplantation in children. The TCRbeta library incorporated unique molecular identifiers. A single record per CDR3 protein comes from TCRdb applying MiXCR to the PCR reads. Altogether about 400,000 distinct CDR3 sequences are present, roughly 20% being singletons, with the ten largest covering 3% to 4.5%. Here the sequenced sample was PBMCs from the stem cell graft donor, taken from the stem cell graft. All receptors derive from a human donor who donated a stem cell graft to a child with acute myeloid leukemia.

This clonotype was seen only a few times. The CDR3 DNA reads TGCAGTGCTTCGGGCTACACCTTC. Its translation is CSASGYTF. The chain joins TRBV20-1 to TRBJ1-2; D remains unclear. The germline V gene encodes CDR1 DFQATT and CDR2 SNEGSKA (reference sequence). Trimming removed 5 bases from V and 8 bases from J, with 3 bases in between. This CDR3 is built from 8 residues.

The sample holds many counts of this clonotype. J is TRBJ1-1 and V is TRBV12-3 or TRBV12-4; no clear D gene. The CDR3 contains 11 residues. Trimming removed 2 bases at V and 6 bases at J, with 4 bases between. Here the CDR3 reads CASSLSAEAFF. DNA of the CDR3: TGTGCCAGCAGTTTATCGGCTGAAGCTTTCTTT.

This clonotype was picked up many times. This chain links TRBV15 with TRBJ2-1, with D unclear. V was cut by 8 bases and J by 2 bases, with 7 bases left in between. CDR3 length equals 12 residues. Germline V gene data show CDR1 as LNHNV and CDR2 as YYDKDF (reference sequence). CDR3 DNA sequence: TGTGCCACCGGCACGGCCTACAATGAGCAGTTCTTC. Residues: CATGTAYNEQFF.

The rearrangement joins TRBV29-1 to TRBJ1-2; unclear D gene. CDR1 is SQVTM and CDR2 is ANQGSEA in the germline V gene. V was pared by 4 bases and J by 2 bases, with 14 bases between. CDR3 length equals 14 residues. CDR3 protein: CSVAANSLNYGYTF. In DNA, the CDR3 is TGCAGCGTTGCGGCGAACAGCCTGAACTATGGCTACACCTTC.